The 20 T cell receptor beta chains below all came from one sample that was sequenced in a study of post-analysis software for immune sequencing data. Overall study findings and caveats: Five or six TRBV segments, TRBV5-6, TRBV5-1 and TRBV20-1 among them, were found more frequent in patients than controls.

Prepared TCR beta cDNA libraries contained unique molecular identifiers. Each CDR3 protein gets one entry after TCRdb re-called the PCR reads with MiXCR. The top ten hold roughly 3.4% of the sample, which has around 200,000 distinct CDR3 sequences, roughly 30% seen once. For these receptors, no antigen is known. The sample comprised blood. The origin of the receptors is a girl between 2 and 17 years old with multiple sclerosis.

This clonotype was detected a few times. The V and J genes are TRBV7-9 and TRBJ2-1; TRBD2 might be the D (6 bases). Germline CDR1 and CDR2: SEHNR and FQNEAQ (reference sequence). V dropped 8 bases and J dropped 12 bases, with 20 bases sitting between them. This CDR3 has 13 residues. The CDR3 reads CASYGPGLSLQFF. The CDR3, as DNA: TGTGCCAGCTACGGACCGGGACTCAGCTTGCAGTTCTTC. The variable domain in full, completed from reference TRBV7-9 and TRBJ2-1, reads DTGVSQNPRHKITKRGQNVTFRCDPISEHNRLYWYRQTLGQGPEFLTYFQNEAQLEKSRLLSDRFSAERPKGSFSTLEIQRTEQGDSAMYLCASYGPGLSLQFFGPGTRLTVL.

The chain's CDR3 is CASSVATLREGMSDTQYF. The DNA of the CDR3 is TGTGCCAGCAGCGTAGCCACCTTGCGGGAGGGCATGTCAGATACGCAGTATTTT. This sequence joins TRBV9 and TRBJ2-3; 9 nucleotides match TRBD2. Germline V gene lookup returns CDR1 SGDLS and CDR2 YYNGEE. The J segment lost 4 bases and the V segment lost 0 bases, leaving 12 bases of the junction unmatched. This CDR3 comprises 18 residues.

This clonotype was picked up a small number of times. V usage is TRBV5-1 and J usage is TRBJ2-3; 7 bases line up with TRBD1. V lost 6 bases and J lost 1; bases outside the gene matches: 2. The V gene's germline CDR1 is SGHRS and CDR2 YFSETQ. The CDR3 is made up of 13 amino acids. The CDR3 nucleotides are TGCGCCAGCAACACAGGGGGCACAGATACGCAGTATTTT. Translation gives CASNTGGTDTQYF.

CDR3 nucleotides: TGTGCCAGCAGTGAAGAGGGGCAAGAGACCCAGTACTTC. Translation gives CASSEEGQETQYF. V usage is TRBV2 and J usage is TRBJ2-5; D may be TRBD1 (5 bases). V lost 1 base to trimming and J lost 2 bases, with 5 bases between them. CDR3 length: 13 amino acids. The germline V gene has CDR1 SNHLY and CDR2 FYNNEI.

The CDR3 coding sequence is TGTGCCACCAGCAGAGACAAATCATCCGTGGAGGGTAAGCATTTT. Translated, it gives CATSRDKSSVEGKHF. V usage is TRBV15 and J usage is TRBJ1-5; no firm D call. The CDR3 extends over 15 amino acids. CDR1 and CDR2 from the germline V gene are LNHNV and YYDKDF (reference sequence). V was shortened by 0 bases and J by 14 bases, with 20 bases between the two germline ends. The entire variable domain, with the rest obtained from reference TRBV15 and TRBJ1-5, is as follows: DAMVIQNPRYQVTQFGKPVTLSCSQTLNHNVMYWYQQKSSQAPKLLFHYYDKDFNNEADTPDNFQSRRPNTSFCFLDIRSPGLGDTAMYLCATSRDKSSVEGKHFGDGTRLSIL.

The chain joins TRBV29-1 to TRBJ1-1; 7 nucleotides line up with TRBD1. CDR1 is SQVTM, CDR2 ANQGSEA, per germline. CDR3 size: 16 residues. J was trimmed by 1 base and V by 4 bases; bases with no gene match: 12. CDR3 in DNA: TGCAGCGTTGCCCCCCCAGGGGGGGGATCGAACACTGAAGCTTTCTTT. Protein product: CSVAPPGGGSNTEAFF. Together with reference TRBV29-1 and TRBJ1-1, the CDR3 gives the full variable domain: SAVISQKPSRDICQRGTSLTIQCQVDSQVTMMFWYRQQPGQSLTLIATANQGSEATYESGFVIDKFPISRPNLTFSTLTVSNMSPEDSSIYLCSVAPPGGGSNTEAFFGQGTRLTVV.

The chain uses TRBV5-1 and TRBJ2-7, with 10 positions matching TRBD2. From germline, CDR1 is SGHRS and CDR2 YFSETQ. With V trimmed by 3 bases and J by 7 bases, 16 bases remained unmatched. CDR3 length: 17 amino acids. In DNA form, the CDR3 reads TGCGCCAGCAGCTCTACGGGACTAGCGTCCCTACAGGGTGAGCAGTACTTC. This encodes CASSSTGLASLQGEQYF. The full variable domain, its missing parts supplied by reference TRBV5-1 and TRBJ2-7, is KAGVTQTPRYLIKTRGQQVTLSCSPISGHRSVSWYQQTPGQGLQFLFEYFSETQRNKGNFPGRFSGRQFSNSRSEMNVSTLELGDSALYLCASSSTGLASLQGEQYFGPGTRLTVT.

This chain connects TRBV20-1 to TRBJ2-7; tentatively, D is TRBD1 (5 bases). Germline CDR1 DFQATT, CDR2 SNEGSKA (reference sequence). Deletions cut 5 bases from V and 2 bases from J, with 22 bases between. This CDR3 contains 16 residues. The CDR3 nucleotides read TGCAGTGCTCCCGTCTGGGGTCAGGGTGGGGCCTACGAGCAGTACTTC. This sequence encodes CSAPVWGQGGAYEQYF.

This chain links TRBV30 with TRBJ1-1; TRBD1 is a possible D gene (5 bases). The CDR3 runs 11 residues. Germline lookup yields CDR1 GTSNPN and CDR2 SVGIG (reference sequence). Trimming took off 6 bases at V and 8 bases at J, with 13 bases between the two ends. The CDR3 nucleotides are TGTGCCTGTAGGGACCTGGGGGAAGCTTTCTTT. The encoded protein is CACRDLGEAFF.

The sample holds many counts of this clonotype. The rearrangement joins TRBV7-2 to TRBJ2-7, with 14 bases that match TRBD2. Germline loops: CDR1 SGHTA, CDR2 FQGNSA. There are 15 residues in the CDR3. V shed 5 bases and J 4 bases; nucleotides not matched to a gene: 4. The CDR3 DNA is TGTGCCAGCAGCCCCGGGACTAGCGGGGGATACGAGCAGTACTTC. As protein: CASSPGTSGGYEQYF.

In its sample, this clonotype was seen many times. V is TRBV28 and J is TRBJ2-7; D uncertain. V dropped 4 bases and J dropped 6 bases, with 13 bases sitting between them. The germline CDR1 and CDR2 sequences are MDHEN and SYDVKM. This CDR3 is 13 amino acids long. CDR3 loop: CASSSGGRGEQYF. DNA of the CDR3: TGTGCCAGCAGTTCCGGCGGCCGTGGCGAGCAGTACTTC.

Ten or more counts support this clonotype. The genes are TRBV4-2 and TRBJ2-7; 9 bases match TRBD1. Germline V gene lookup returns CDR1 LGHNA and CDR2 YNFKEQ. Losses at the gene ends were 1 base for V and 4 bases for J; bases not matched to a gene: 5. The CDR3 runs to 15 residues. Here the CDR3 reads CASSQADGTGYEQYF. The CDR3 DNA is TGTGCCAGCAGCCAAGCAGATGGGACAGGGTACGAGCAGTACTTC.

This clonotype occurred a few times. The chain recombines TRBV5-1 with TRBJ2-1; 8 nucleotides agree with TRBD1. CDR1 and CDR2 from the germline V gene are SGHRS and YFSETQ. This CDR3 comprises 15 residues. V lost 0 bases to trimming and J lost 2 bases; unmatched junction nucleotides: 1. CDR3 sequence reads: CASSLVGQAYNEQFF. The DNA for the CDR3 is TGCGCCAGCAGCTTGGTGGGACAGGCCTACAATGAGCAGTTCTTC.

The chain recombines TRBV4-1 with TRBJ2-1; weak D call: TRBD1 (6 bases). Trimming removed 2 bases at V and 7 bases at J, with 15 bases between. Germline V gene sequence: CDR1 MGHRA, CDR2 YSYEKL. There are 15 residues in the CDR3. This chain's CDR3 is CASSQSAGVGNEQFF. In DNA, the CDR3 is TGCGCCAGCAGCCAATCTGCAGGGGTCGGGAATGAGCAGTTCTTC.

This clonotype has at least ten counts. The chain has TRBV18 and TRBJ2-5, with 11 bases identical to TRBD2. The ends lost 3 bases at V and 3 bases at J; junction bases unmatched: 0. The CDR3 length is 14 residues. Looked up from germline, CDR1 is KGHSH and CDR2 is LQKENI. The CDR3 sequence is CASSPTSGEETQYF. CDR3 in DNA: TGTGCCAGCTCACCGACTAGCGGGGAAGAGACCCAGTACTTC.

Turning to this clonotype: Possible read error: a much larger clone is one base away. The V call is TRBV29-1, the J call TRBJ1-2; TRBD1 is a possible D gene (5 bases). The ends were cut back, 8 bases at V and 5 bases at J, with 15 bases in the middle. CDR1 is SQVTM and CDR2 is ANQGSEA in the germline V gene. The CDR3 loop spans 12 amino acids. CDR3 in amino acids: CSISTADYGYTF. In nucleotides, the CDR3 is TGCAGCATTTCGACAGCAGATTATGGCTACACCTTC.

As concerns this clonotype: A much larger clone differs from this one at a single base, so this may be a read error. The V gene is TRBV29-1, the J gene TRBJ1-1; the D is unclear. The germline CDR1 and CDR2 sequences are SQVTM and ANQGSEA. There are 13 residues in the CDR3. CDR3 DNA sequence: TGCAACGTGCCACCGGATTCCAACACTGAAGCTTTCTTT. Its protein is CNVPPDSNTEAFF.

V is TRBV20-1 and J is TRBJ1-1, with TRBD1 as a possible D gene (6 bases). The CDR3 spans 14 residues. The ends were cut back, 0 bases at V and 4 bases at J, with 12 bases in the middle. CDR1 is DFQATT, CDR2 SNEGSKA, per germline (reference sequence). The chain's CDR3 is CSARDGKGGTEAFF. Written as DNA, the CDR3 is TGCAGTGCTAGAGACGGAAAGGGGGGCACTGAAGCTTTCTTT.

This clonotype was detected ten times or more. V and J are TRBV12-3 or TRBV12-4 and TRBJ1-2, with 8 bases that match TRBD1. There are 12 residues in the CDR3. With V trimmed by 5 bases and J by 8 bases, 4 bases remained unmatched. The CDR3 loop is CASSADRVGYTF. In DNA form, the CDR3 reads TGTGCCAGCAGTGCGGACAGGGTGGGCTACACCTTC.

Comment on this clonotype: One end of the junction is discordant with germline, which a read error may explain. J is TRBJ1-1 and V is TRBV10-2, with 7 bases aligning to TRBD1. The CDR3 has 15 amino acids. The germline CDR1 and CDR2 sequences are WSHSY and SAAADI. CDR3 sequence (DNA): TGCGCCGGCAGGGTGACAGGGATTGGGAGCACTGAAGCTTTCTTT. Its translation is CAGRVTGIGSTEAFF.